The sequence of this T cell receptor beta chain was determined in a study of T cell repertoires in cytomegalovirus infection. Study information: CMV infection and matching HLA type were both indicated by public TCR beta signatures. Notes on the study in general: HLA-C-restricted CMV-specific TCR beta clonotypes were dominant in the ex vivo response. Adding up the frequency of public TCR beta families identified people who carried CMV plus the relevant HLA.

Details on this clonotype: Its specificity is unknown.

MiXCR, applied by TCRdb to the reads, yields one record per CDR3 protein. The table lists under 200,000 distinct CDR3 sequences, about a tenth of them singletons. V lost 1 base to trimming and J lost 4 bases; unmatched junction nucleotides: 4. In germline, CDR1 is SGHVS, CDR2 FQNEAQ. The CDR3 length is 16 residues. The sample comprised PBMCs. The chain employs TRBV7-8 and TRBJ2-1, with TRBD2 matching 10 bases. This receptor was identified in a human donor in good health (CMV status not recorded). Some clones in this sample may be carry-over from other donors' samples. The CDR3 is CASSLGTSGAYNEQFF. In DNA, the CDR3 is TGTGCCAGCAGCTTAGGGACTAGCGGAGCATACAATGAGCAGTTCTTC.